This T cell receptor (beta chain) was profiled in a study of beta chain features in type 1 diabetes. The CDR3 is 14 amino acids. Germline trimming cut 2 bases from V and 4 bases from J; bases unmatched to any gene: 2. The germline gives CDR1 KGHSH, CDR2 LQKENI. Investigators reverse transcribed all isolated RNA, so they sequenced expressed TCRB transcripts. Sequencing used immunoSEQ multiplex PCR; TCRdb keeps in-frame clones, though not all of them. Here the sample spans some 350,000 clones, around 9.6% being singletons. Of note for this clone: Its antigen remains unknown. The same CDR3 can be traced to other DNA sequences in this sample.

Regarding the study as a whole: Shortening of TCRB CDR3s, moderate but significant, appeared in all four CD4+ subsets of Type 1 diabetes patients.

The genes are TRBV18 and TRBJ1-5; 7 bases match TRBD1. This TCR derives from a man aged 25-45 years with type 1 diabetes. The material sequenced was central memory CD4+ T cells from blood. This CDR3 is CASSPGQVNQPQHF. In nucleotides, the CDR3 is TGTGCCAGCTCACCAGGACAGGTTAATCAGCCCCAGCATTTT.